The 20 T cell receptor beta chains below come from one sample, sequenced in a study of esophageal squamous cell carcinoma under preoperative chemotherapy. Time point: after preoperative PTX-NDP chemotherapy. TCRdb fed the PCR reads into MiXCR, producing one record per CDR3 protein. The repertoire has some 30,000 distinct CDR3 sequences, roughly 52% of them found once; the top ten carry 20% to 25%. Sampling was carried out from a patient given preoperative chemotherapy. These receptors were collected from a human donor with esophageal squamous cell carcinoma. The donor label of this sample is uncertain.

This clonotype was detected once. The chain couples TRBV7-2 to TRBJ2-3, with 14 bases fitting TRBD2. The J call is doubtful: the DNA matches TRBJ2-4 better. Per the germline V gene, CDR1 is SGHTA and CDR2 is FQGNSA. The CDR3 is made up of 16 amino acids. As DNA, the CDR3 is TGTGCCAGCGCGGTGACTAGCGGGGGGGACCTTGGCATTCAGTACTTC. Protein sequence: CASAVTSGGDLGIQYF.

This chain uses TRBV7-3 with TRBJ2-3, with a weak D call TRBD1 (5 bases). The J call may be mistaken, given a closer DNA end match to TRBJ2-7. This CDR3 comprises 15 residues. Germline-derived CDR1 and CDR2 are SGHTA and FQGTGA. CDR3 bases: TGTGCCAGCAGCCCAGGGCCTCGAGGCACAGATACGCAGTACTTC. Its protein product is CASSPGPRGTDTQYF.

The rearrangement links TRBV4-3 to TRBJ2-1; 7 bases match TRBD1. Germline lookup yields CDR1 LGHNA and CDR2 YSLEER. The CDR3 has 16 amino acids. Trimming removed 4 bases from V and 2 bases from J; junction bases left unmatched: 8. The CDR3 DNA reads as TGCGCCAGCAGCCGATCTAACAGGGGCGCCTACAATGAGCAGTTCTTC. Translation gives CASSRSNRGAYNEQFF.

The CDR3 DNA reads as TGTGCCAGCGGAGGGTCCCTAACCACCGATACGCTGTTTTTT. Amino acid sequence: CASGGSLTTDTLFF. The chain carries TRBV7-2 and TRBJ2-2; D perhaps matches TRBD2 (6 bases). Between the trimmed V and J ends, which lost 8 bases and 13 bases, there was a span of 23 bases. Germline values: CDR1 SGHTA, CDR2 FQGNSA. This CDR3 comprises 14 residues.

For this clonotype: Its ends do not fully match the called genes, so a read error is possible. The rearrangement links TRBV11-2 to TRBJ2-3; 8 bases fit TRBD1. This CDR3 has 17 amino acids. The germline gives CDR1 SGHAT, CDR2 FQNNGV. CDR3 amino acids: CASSLGSRQGSRDTQYF. The CDR3 region has the DNA TGTGCCAGCAGCTTAGGTAGCCGACAGGGGAGCCGAGATACCCAGTATTTC.

This clonotype was seen ten or more times. The V and J genes are TRBV19 and TRBJ1-1, with TRBD1 matching 9 bases. V lost 4 bases and J lost 4; bases outside the gene matches: 7. Germline CDR1 LNHDA, CDR2 SQIVND (reference sequence). This CDR3 is 15 amino acids long. The CDR3 region is CASSTGTGIRTEAFF. In nucleotides, the CDR3 is TGTGCCAGTAGTACCGGGACAGGGATTCGCACTGAAGCTTTCTTT.

The gene calls are TRBV27 and TRBJ2-1; D is unclear. V was pared by 5 bases and J by 8 bases, with 7 bases between. This CDR3 has 11 residues. From germline, CDR1 is MNHEY and CDR2 SMNVEV (reference sequence). Written as DNA, the CDR3 is TGTGCCAGCAGTCATTTAGATGAGCAGTTCTTC. It encodes CASSHLDEQFF.

The V gene is TRBV6-1, the J gene TRBJ2-7; D remains ambiguous. Trimming shortened V by 5 bases and J by 3 bases, and 11 bases separated the two germline ends. Germline loops: CDR1 MNHNS, CDR2 SASEGT. The CDR3 loop spans 13 amino acids. The CDR3: CASSRTFLYEQYF. As DNA, the CDR3 is TGTGCCAGCAGTAGGACCTTCCTCTACGAGCAGTACTTC.

This clonotype was picked up many times. The J gene is TRBJ2-7, the V gene TRBV6-5; the D gene is possibly TRBD1 (5 bases). The CDR3 has 16 residues. Germline V lookup: CDR1 MNHEY, CDR2 SVGAGI. Trimming left V 1 base short and J 3 bases short, with 16 bases between. CDR3 nucleotides: TGTGCCAGCAGTTACTTAAGATTCGACAGCTACTACGAGCAGTACTTC. Protein: CASSYLRFDSYYEQYF.

V is TRBV19 and J is TRBJ1-2; D is uncertain. Trimming shortened V by 2 bases and J by 5 bases, and 6 bases separated the two germline ends. The CDR3 extends over 12 amino acids. In germline, CDR1 is LNHDA, CDR2 SQIVND (reference sequence). The CDR3 spells CASSISVYGYTF. For the CDR3, the DNA is TGTGCCAGTAGTATATCGGTGTATGGCTACACCTTC.

The chain links TRBV7-2 to TRBJ2-6, with D perhaps matching TRBD2 (7 bases). The CDR3 is 18 residues long. The V gene lost 3 bases and the J gene lost 0 bases, with 15 bases spanning the gap. Germline V gene sequence: CDR1 SGHTA, CDR2 FQGNSA. CDR3 bases: TGTGCCAGCAGCTTTCGCCCGGGGGGCCACTCTGGGGCCAACGTCCTGACTTTC. Translation gives CASSFRPGGHSGANVLTF.

This clonotype was counted only a few times. The genes are TRBV19 and TRBJ2-3; D is uncertain. The V gene's germline CDR1 is LNHDA and CDR2 SQIVND (reference sequence). V was cut by 5 bases and J by 4 bases, with 10 bases left in between. This CDR3 has 13 amino acids. This chain's CDR3 is CASSLVPADTQYF. The CDR3 DNA follows: TGTGCCAGTAGTCTCGTACCCGCAGATACGCAGTATTTT.

With regard to this clonotype: One end of the junction is discordant with germline, which a read error may explain. The chain uses TRBV7-8 and TRBJ2-3, with 7 bases that match TRBD2. Germline CDR1 SGHVS, CDR2 FQNEAQ. The CDR3 loop spans 16 amino acids. The CDR3 sequence: CASRDLGGGANDTQYF. The CDR3 nucleotides are TGTGCCAGCCGCGACCTGGGGGGGGGAGCCAATGATACGCAGTATTTC.

This clonotype has ten or more counts. A much bigger clone sits one base away, suggesting this may be a read error. This sequence joins TRBV12-3 or TRBV12-4 and TRBJ2-5, with no clear D. Deletions cut 10 bases from V and 11 bases from J, with 23 bases between. The CDR3 has 13 amino acids. The CDR3 DNA reads as TGTGCCACCATAGGGCAGAACAACAATGAGCAGTACTTC. This encodes CATIGQNNNEQYF.

In its sample, this clonotype was seen once. The gene calls are TRBV7-2 and TRBJ2-4, with TRBD1 matching over 10 bases. Germline CDR1 and CDR2: SGHTA and FQGNSA. The V and J ends lost 4 bases and 10 bases, in that order; junction bases with no gene match: 13. The CDR3 is 16 residues long. The CDR3 nucleotides read TGTGCCAGCAGCTCGGGGACAGGGGCCCGCAAAGATATTCAGTACTTC. Its protein is CASSSGTGARKDIQYF.

This clonotype was picked up many times. This chain joins TRBV10-3 and TRBJ2-4; maybe TRBD1 (5 bases). The germline V gene encodes CDR1 ENHRY and CDR2 SYGVKD. Deletions cut 8 bases from V and 11 bases from J, with 19 bases between. The CDR3 covers 13 residues. CDR3 DNA sequence: TGTGCCATCCTAAAAAGGGGCATACCACTTCAGTACTTC. The encoded protein is CAILKRGIPLQYF.

The J gene is TRBJ2-5, the V gene TRBV7-2; D may correspond to TRBD1 or TRBD2 (5 bases each). This CDR3 has 18 residues. The V end was cut by 0 bases, the J end by 8 bases, with 25 bases between. Germline CDR1 reads SGHTA; CDR2 reads FQGNSA. CDR3 coding DNA: TGTGCCAGCAGCTTAGCGGGGACCTGGGCCAGTGACCAAAACACCCAGTACTTC. Protein: CASSLAGTWASDQNTQYF.

About this clonotype itself: The germline gene is not matched at one end of the junction; a read error may be the cause. The rearrangement uses TRBV7-2 and TRBJ2-5, with TRBD1 identical over 9 bases. The germline V gene has CDR1 SGHTA and CDR2 FQGNSA. CDR3 length: 14 amino acids. Here the CDR3 reads CASSSRTGAETRHF. In DNA, the CDR3 is TGTGCCAGCAGCTCACGGACAGGGGCAGAGACCCGACACTTC.

The gene calls are TRBV7-6 and TRBJ2-3; D unresolved. V dropped 5 bases and J dropped 6 bases, with 6 bases sitting between them. Germline V gives CDR1 SGHVS, CDR2 FNYEAQ. This CDR3 comprises 11 residues. Written as DNA, the CDR3 is TGTGCCAGCAGCCGCGGCGATACGCAGTATTTT. This sequence encodes CASSRGDTQYF.

As to this clonotype: At one end the junction does not follow the germline gene, possibly because of a read error. The CDR3, as DNA: TGTGCCAGCAGGGGGCTCGGCGGCGTGGGCACAGATACCCAGTATTTT. This translates into CASRGLGGVGTDTQYF. The chain links TRBV7-2 to TRBJ2-3; perhaps TRBD1 as D (5 bases). Germline CDR1 reads SGHTA; CDR2 reads FQGNSA. The CDR3 runs 16 residues.